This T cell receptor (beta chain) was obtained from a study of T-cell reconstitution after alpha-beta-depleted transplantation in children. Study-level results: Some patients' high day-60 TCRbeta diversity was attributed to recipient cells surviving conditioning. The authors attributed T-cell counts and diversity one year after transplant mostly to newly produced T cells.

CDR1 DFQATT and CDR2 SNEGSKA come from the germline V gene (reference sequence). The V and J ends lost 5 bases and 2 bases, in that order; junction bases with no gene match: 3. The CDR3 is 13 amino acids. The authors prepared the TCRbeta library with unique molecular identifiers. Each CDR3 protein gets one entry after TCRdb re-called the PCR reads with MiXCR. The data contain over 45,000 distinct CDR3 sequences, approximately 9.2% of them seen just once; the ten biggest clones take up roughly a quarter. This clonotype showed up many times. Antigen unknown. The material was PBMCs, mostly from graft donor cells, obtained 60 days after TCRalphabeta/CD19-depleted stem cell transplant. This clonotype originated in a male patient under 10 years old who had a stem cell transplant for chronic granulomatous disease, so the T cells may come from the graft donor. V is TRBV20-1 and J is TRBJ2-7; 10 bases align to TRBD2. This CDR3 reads CSAGLAEPYEQYF. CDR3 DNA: TGCAGTGCTGGACTAGCGGAGCCCTACGAGCAGTACTTC.